The clone carrying this T cell receptor beta chain was counted at least ten times. V lost 2 bases, J lost 0 bases, and 10 bases lay in between. Germline lookup yields CDR1 MNHEY and CDR2 SVGEGT. The CDR3 has 15 amino acids. The data are from a study of T-cell memory formation after mild COVID-19. A single record per CDR3 protein comes from TCRdb applying MiXCR to the 5' RACE reads. Of over 30,000 distinct CDR3 sequences listed, 11% are singletons. Specimen: PBMCs or a T cell subset sorted from them (not recorded which). The chain employs TRBV6-2 or TRBV6-3 and TRBJ1-1; possibly TRBD1 for D (5 bases). This receptor was identified in a young man who had mild COVID-19 (a few samples of this study predate the infection). Cell type and time point are not known. CDR3: CASSYHGAVNTEAFF. The CDR3 DNA sequence: TGTGCCAGCAGTTACCATGGGGCAGTGAACACTGAAGCTTTCTTT.